This is a list of T cell receptor beta chains from one sample in a study of CD8 T cells in Susac syndrome. TCRdb ran MiXCR on the immunoSEQ multiplex PCR reads and lists one entry per CDR3 protein. The sample lists 150,000 to 200,000 distinct CDR3 sequences; approximately 95% were seen once. The material sequenced was CD4+ T cells from PBMCs. The receptors stem from a human donor in good health. Both conserved end residues are part of each CDR3.

j_call v_call cdr3_aa
TRBJ2-5 TRBV24-1 CATSDRRGPQETQYF
TRBJ1-1 TRBV29-1 CSVNMNTEAFF
TRBJ1-2 TRBV28 CASSTRVTGGGYTF
TRBJ2-2 TRBV30 CAWSPPDRAYTGELFF
TRBJ2-5 TRBV3-1 CASSQVSSGETQYF
TRBJ2-7 TRBV27 CASSFTGTYEQYF
TRBJ2-7 TRBV13 CASSAESSGTGGSEQYF
TRBJ2-7 TRBV27 CASSLLAGVTYEQYF
TRBJ2-6 TRBV18 CASSTTGSGANVLTF
TRBJ2-1 TRBV15 CATSRGDSAGGYNEQFF
TRBJ2-5 TRBV4-3 CASSQDLQWGETQYF
TRBJ2-7 TRBV20-1 CSASGRAWHDSYEQYF
TRBJ2-3 TRBV2 CASGAGRGTQYF
TRBJ2-7 TRBV2 CATVEAYEQYF